Described below is a single T cell receptor beta chain sequence and its context. This sample was taken from a study of blood T cell repertoires in COVID-19. Germline assignment: CDR1 LGHNA and CDR2 YSLEER. The V and J ends lost 3 bases and 7 bases respectively, with 18 bases between them. The CDR3 runs to 15 residues. The method was immunoSEQ multiplex PCR; TCRdb's version includes in-frame clones alone and lacks a portion of them. The sample includes about 260,000 clones, 86% of them seen just once. The sample comprised PBMCs or T cells enriched from blood (not recorded which). The chain recombines TRBV4-3 with TRBJ1-1; D is uncertain. This sequence originates from a woman aged 50 to 60 who had recovered from COVID-19. DNA for the CDR3: TGCGCCAGCAGCCAGCTTACCGGGAGCTACAATGAAGCTTTCTTT. Its protein is CASSQLTGSYNEAFF.